Following are 30 T cell receptor beta chains from one sample sequenced in a study of control samples from healthy donors and cancer patients. Libraries were prepared by immunoSEQ multiplex PCR; TCRdb keeps only in-frame clonotypes and omits some of them. The sample consists of 60,000 to 95,000 clones, around 84% of them appearing once. The sequenced material came from blood. Every receptor here comes from a man aged 50-59 years in good health.

The chain uses TRBV5-1 and TRBJ2-2; D remains unclear. Germline values: CDR1 SGHRS, CDR2 YFSETQ. CDR3 size: 12 residues. V lost 1 base, J lost 7 bases, and 5 bases lay in between. CDR3 DNA: TGCGCCAGCAGCTTGAGAGTCGGGGAGCTGTTTTTT. Its translation is CASSLRVGELFF.

The chain is built from TRBV6-5 and TRBJ2-2, with D perhaps TRBD2 (5 bases). CDR3 length equals 13 residues. Trimming stripped 6 bases from V and 9 bases from J, with 14 bases between. Germline V gene data show CDR1 as MNHEY and CDR2 as SVGAGI. CDR3 in DNA: TGTGCCAGCAGGAAACGGGGTCCCCGGGAGCTGTTTTTT. Its translation: CASRKRGPRELFF.

This chain connects TRBV6-5 to TRBJ2-7; 13 nucleotides align to TRBD2. The germline V gene has CDR1 MNHEY and CDR2 SVGAGI. The CDR3 is made up of 15 amino acids. V lost 6 bases to trimming and J lost 4 bases; unmatched junction nucleotides: 6. The CDR3 DNA is TGTGCCAGCAGGGGGACTAGCGGGACTATTTACGAGCAGTACTTC. Residues: CASRGTSGTIYEQYF.

V usage is TRBV5-1 and J usage is TRBJ1-1; TRBD1 is a possible D gene (5 bases). The CDR3 length is 17 residues. V was cut by 4 bases and J by 5 bases, with 24 bases left in between. Per the germline V gene, CDR1 is SGHRS and CDR2 is YFSETQ. CDR3 DNA: TGCGCCAGCAGCCCCACCCGGCCAGGGAAGTCAAGTACTGAAGCTTTCTTT. This gives the protein CASSPTRPGKSSTEAFF.

The rearrangement links TRBV18 to TRBJ2-7, with TRBD2 matching over 13 bases. Germline V lookup: CDR1 KGHSH, CDR2 LQKENI. This CDR3 comprises 13 residues. V shed 6 bases, J shed 7 bases, and the junction held 3 bases outside the gene matches. The CDR3 spells CASSQGLAGEQYF. The CDR3 DNA reads TGTGCCAGCTCTCAGGGACTAGCGGGGGAGCAGTACTTC.

This clone was detected only once. This chain connects TRBV11-3 to TRBJ2-5, with 8 bases lining up with TRBD2. The CDR3 consists of 15 residues. Germline V gene data show CDR1 as SGHNT and CDR2 as YENEEA. Unmatched junction bases numbered 6, after V lost 5 bases and J lost 1 base. The chain's CDR3 is CASSPRTSSQETQYF. The CDR3 DNA reads TGTGCCAGCAGCCCTCGGACTAGCTCCCAAGAGACCCAGTACTTC.

V gene TRBV19 combines with J gene TRBJ2-5; maybe TRBD1 (8 bases). Germline lookup yields CDR1 LNHDA and CDR2 SQIVND (reference sequence). The CDR3 runs to 15 residues. Trimming left V 7 bases short and J 4 bases short, with 19 bases between. The CDR3 nucleotides read TGTGCCAGTAACGAGCGGGACGGGACAGGAGAGACCCAGTACTTC. Its protein product is CASNERDGTGETQYF.

This clone was seen a single time. The chain carries TRBV28 and TRBJ2-7; TRBD1 agrees at 9 bases. V lost 5 bases and J lost 3; bases outside the gene matches: 20. Germline loops: CDR1 MDHEN, CDR2 SYDVKM. CDR3 length equals 19 residues. The CDR3 spells CASSTLWEGRGTGFYEQYF. In DNA, the CDR3 is TGTGCCAGCAGTACCCTGTGGGAGGGGCGGGGGACAGGGTTCTACGAGCAGTACTTC.

This chain connects TRBV9 to TRBJ2-3; no clear D. V lost 1 base to trimming and J lost 6 bases, with 9 bases between them. The germline gives CDR1 SGDLS, CDR2 YYNGEE. There are 13 residues in the CDR3. The CDR3 DNA is TGTGCCAGCAGCGTATACATGTCGGATACGCAGTATTTT. As protein: CASSVYMSDTQYF. Full variable domain (outside the CDR3, taken from reference TRBV9 and TRBJ2-3): DSGVTQTPKHLITATGQRVTLRCSPRSGDLSVYWYQQSLDQGLQFLIQYYNGEERAKGNILERFSAQQFPDLHSELNLSSLELGDSALYFCASSVYMSDTQYFGPGTRLTVL.

This chain uses TRBV3-1 (or the pseudogene TRBV3-2) with TRBJ2-2; D is unresolved. The germline CDR1 and CDR2 sequences are LGHDT and YNNKEL (reference sequence). The CDR3 length is 17 residues. The germline V and J ends were trimmed by 0 bases and 4 bases, with 15 bases remaining between them. The CDR3 protein is CASSQDSDPAVTGELFF. As DNA, the CDR3 is TGTGCCAGCAGCCAAGATAGTGACCCTGCGGTCACCGGGGAGCTGTTTTTT.

The chain is built from TRBV2 and TRBJ1-3; D is ambiguous. V was clipped by 2 bases and J by 4 bases, with 6 bases between them. Germline assignment: CDR1 SNHLY and CDR2 FYNNEI. CDR3 length: 13 residues. The CDR3 DNA is TGTGCCAGCAGTGAACGAGGGGGAAACACCATATATTTT. Residues: CASSERGGNTIYF.

This chain links TRBV15 with TRBJ2-5, with TRBD2 matching over 9 bases. CDR1 LNHNV and CDR2 YYDKDF come from the germline V gene (reference sequence). This CDR3 comprises 16 residues. V shed 0 bases, J shed 6 bases, and the junction held 8 bases outside the gene matches. The CDR3 DNA reads as TGTGCCACCAGCAGAGATCGGGGACTAGCAGGAAAGACCCAGTACTTC. Translated: CATSRDRGLAGKTQYF.

This chain uses TRBV14 with TRBJ2-5; D gene ambiguous. V was shortened by 1 base and J by 2 bases, with 14 bases between the two germline ends. This CDR3 has 16 residues. CDR1 is SGHDN, CDR2 FVKESK, per germline. DNA of the CDR3: TGTGCCAGCAGCCAAGTCGGGTCTTCATTACAAGAGACCCAGTACTTC. It specifies CASSQVGSSLQETQYF.

The gene calls are TRBV10-2 and TRBJ2-1; 7 nucleotides match TRBD1. There are 14 residues in the CDR3. Germline CDR1 is WSHSY and CDR2 is SAAADI. V shed 7 bases and J 5 bases; nucleotides not matched to a gene: 8. DNA for the CDR3: TGCGCCAGCACTGACAGGGTAGTCGACAATGAGCAGTTCTTC. It yields the protein CASTDRVVDNEQFF.

The rearrangement links TRBV5-1 to TRBJ2-3; D remains unclear. V was pared by 2 bases and J by 0 bases, with 4 bases between. This CDR3 has 13 amino acids. The germline V gene has CDR1 SGHRS and CDR2 YFSETQ. CDR3: CASSLRSTDTQYF. The CDR3 nucleotides read TGCGCCAGCAGCTTACGGAGCACAGATACGCAGTATTTT. The full variable domain, with the rest looked up from reference TRBV5-1 and TRBJ2-3, is KAGVTQTPRYLIKTRGQQVTLSCSPISGHRSVSWYQQTPGQGLQFLFEYFSETQRNKGNFPGRFSGRQFSNSRSEMNVSTLELGDSALYLCASSLRSTDTQYFGPGTRLTVL.

The chain employs TRBV3-1 (or the pseudogene TRBV3-2) and TRBJ1-1, with D maybe TRBD1 (6 bases). Trimming shortened V by 4 bases and J by 2 bases, and 14 bases separated the two germline ends. Germline V CDR1 and CDR2: LGHDT, YNNKEL (reference sequence). This CDR3 is 15 amino acids long. CDR3 region: CASSRTGTYNTEAFF. The CDR3 nucleotides read TGTGCCAGCAGCCGCACCGGGACATATAACACTGAAGCTTTCTTT.

This clone was seen just once. V and J are TRBV3-1 (or the pseudogene TRBV3-2) and TRBJ1-1; D not resolved. The CDR3 extends over 16 amino acids. V lost 6 bases and J lost 0, with 17 bases in between. Per the germline V gene, CDR1 is LGHDT and CDR2 is YNNKEL (reference sequence). The CDR3 loop reads CASRLNGESVNTEAFF. The CDR3 bases are TGTGCCAGCAGACTGAACGGGGAATCAGTGAACACTGAAGCTTTCTTT.

The gene calls are TRBV12-5 and TRBJ1-1; D uncertain. V gave up 3 bases and J gave up 4 bases, with 9 bases separating them. The CDR3 contains 13 residues. Germline-derived CDR1 and CDR2 are LGHNT and FRNRAP. The CDR3 DNA reads TGTGCTAGTGGTTTACCCTTGGGCACTGAAGCTTTCTTT. Translation: CASGLPLGTEAFF.

This rearrangement joins TRBV24-1 to TRBJ2-6, with D maybe TRBD1 (6 bases). The germline V gene encodes CDR1 KGHDR and CDR2 SFDVKD. The CDR3 extends over 17 amino acids. V was pared by 3 bases and J by 0 bases, with 11 bases between. CDR3: CATSDQDSHSGANVLTF. In nucleotides, the CDR3 is TGTGCCACCAGTGATCAGGACAGTCACTCTGGGGCCAACGTCCTGACTTTC.

The genes are TRBV28 and TRBJ1-5; weak D call: TRBD1 (5 bases). CDR3 length equals 15 residues. CDR1 is MDHEN, CDR2 SYDVKM, per germline. Trimming stripped 5 bases from V and 11 bases from J, with 22 bases between. The CDR3 DNA is TGTGCCAGCAGTCTTCGTCCACAAACAGGTTTTACCCAGCATTTT. Protein product: CASSLRPQTGFTQHF.

The rearrangement links TRBV4-3 to TRBJ2-7; 9 bases match TRBD2. Unmatched junction bases numbered 7, after V lost 4 bases and J lost 3 bases. CDR1 is LGHNA and CDR2 is YSLEER in the germline V gene. CDR3 length equals 15 residues. CDR3 DNA: TGCGCCAGCAGCCGTCTAGCGGGGATAAACTACGAGCAGTACTTC. This gives the protein CASSRLAGINYEQYF.

This clone has just one count. V is TRBV5-1 and J is TRBJ2-1, with a possible D match to TRBD2 (5 bases). The CDR3 is 17 amino acids. Germline assignment: CDR1 SGHRS and CDR2 YFSETQ. V was trimmed by 4 bases and J by 2 bases, leaving 19 bases between them. The CDR3 protein is CASSPRDNGPTYNEQFF. For the CDR3, the DNA is TGCGCCAGCAGCCCGAGGGATAACGGGCCAACCTACAATGAGCAGTTCTTC.

This chain connects TRBV24-1 to TRBJ2-1, with 7 bases matching TRBD1. Per the germline V gene, CDR1 is KGHDR and CDR2 is SFDVKD. V dropped 0 bases and J dropped 5; count of bases not matched to a gene: 6. The CDR3 has 16 residues. The CDR3 DNA follows: TGTGCCACCAGTGATTTGCAGGGGGTGAGGGACAATGAGCAGTTCTTC. Its protein is CATSDLQGVRDNEQFF.

V is TRBV18 and J is TRBJ2-2, with TRBD1 matching over 9 bases. The germline CDR1 and CDR2 sequences are KGHSH and LQKENI. V trimming: 5 bases; J trimming: 5 bases; junction bases outside the gene matches: 6. This CDR3 spans 15 amino acids. CDR3 protein: CASSTGQGRTGELFF. The CDR3 DNA follows: TGTGCCAGCTCAACGGGACAGGGTCGGACCGGGGAGCTGTTTTTT.

The chain links TRBV10-1 to TRBJ2-7; 7 bases fit TRBD1. Trimming at V came to 6 bases and at J to 1 base, leaving 9 bases not matched to a gene. Germline V gene sequence: CDR1 WNHNN, CDR2 SYGVQD (reference sequence). This CDR3 comprises 15 residues. The CDR3 sequence is CASSAPDRDSYEQYF. For the CDR3, the DNA is TGCGCCAGCAGCGCCCCCGACAGGGATTCCTACGAGCAGTACTTC.

J is TRBJ2-3 and V is TRBV6-5; 11 bases fit TRBD1. CDR3 length: 14 residues. CDR1 is MNHEY, CDR2 SVGAGI, per germline. Trimming at V came to 7 bases and at J to 6 bases, leaving 6 bases not matched to a gene. The chain's CDR3 is CASNRDRGSDTQYF. For the CDR3, the DNA is TGTGCCAGCAACCGGGACAGGGGGTCTGATACGCAGTATTTT.

This sequence joins TRBV30 and TRBJ1-1; D gene uncertain. The CDR3 is 12 residues long. The V gene lost 3 bases and the J gene lost 3 bases, with 8 bases spanning the gap. Germline lookup yields CDR1 GTSNPN and CDR2 SVGIG (reference sequence). CDR3 DNA sequence: TGTGCCTGGAGCCTCCCAGACACTGAAGCTTTCTTT. It codes for CAWSLPDTEAFF. The full variable domain, in which reference TRBV30 and TRBJ1-1 provide the parts outside the CDR3, is SQTIHQWPATLVQPVGSPLSLECTVEGTSNPNLYWYRQAAGRGLQLLFYSVGIGQISSEVPQNLSASRPQDRQFILSSKKLLLSDSGFYLCAWSLPDTEAFFGQGTRLTVV.

The chain carries TRBV6-2 or TRBV6-3 and TRBJ2-1; 8 bases fit TRBD1. The CDR3 is 12 amino acids. The germline V gene encodes CDR1 MNHEY and CDR2 SVGEGT. The trim removed 2 bases at V and 16 bases at J, leaving 7 bases unmatched. CDR3 loop: CASSYPGQGNFF. In DNA form, the CDR3 reads TGTGCCAGCAGTTACCCCGGACAGGGTAACTTCTTC.

The V and J genes are TRBV14 and TRBJ2-1; D gene ambiguous. CDR1 is SGHDN, CDR2 FVKESK, per germline. The V end was cut by 1 base, the J end by 10 bases, with 5 bases between. The CDR3 covers 11 residues. CDR3 sequence (DNA): TGTGCCAGCAGCCAAGTCGCCGAGCAGTTCTTC. Its translation: CASSQVAEQFF.

This clone is a singleton in its sample. The J gene is TRBJ1-4, the V gene TRBV4-1; perhaps TRBD1 as D (5 bases). The CDR3 contains 16 residues. V was pared by 4 bases and J by 5 bases, with 17 bases between. Germline CDR1 and CDR2: MGHRA and YSYEKL. CDR3 amino acids: CASSPLGGTANEKLFF. The CDR3 region has the DNA TGCGCCAGCAGCCCCCTCGGAGGGACGGCGAATGAAAAACTGTTTTTT.